This is a list of T cell receptor beta chains from one sample in a study of cytomegalovirus exposure and HLA in healthy donors. Method: immunoSEQ multiplex PCR; TCRdb's copy keeps in-frame clones and lacks some. The data contain about 60,000 clones, 65% to 80% of them seen just once; the ten biggest clones take up about 35%. What was sequenced was PBMCs. All receptors come from a man aged 35 to 55 in good health and CMV-seropositive. The CDR3 runs from the conserved cysteine through the conserved F or W. D genes are given only for firm matches. Only some rows state a clone size, as once, few, many or a class for expanded clones.

v_gene,j_gene,abundance,d_gene,CDR3aa,CDR3nt
TRBV7-3,TRBJ2-5,NA,TRBD2,CASSLRGLAGGPGQETQYF,TGTGCCAGCAGCTTAAGGGGGCTAGCGGGGGGGCCGGGGCAAGAGACCCAGTACTTC
TRBV18,TRBJ2-5,NA,TRBD1,CASSPGQGQETQYF,TGTGCCAGCTCACCGGGACAGGGGCAAGAGACCCAGTACTTC
TRBV5-6,TRBJ1-4,NA,TRBD1,CASSPWDRGNEKLFF,TGTGCCAGCAGCCCCTGGGACAGGGGTAATGAAAAACTGTTTTTT
TRBV7-6,TRBJ2-5,NA,NA,CASSTEETQYF,TGTGCCAGCAGCACTGAAGAGACCCAGTACTTC
TRBV2,TRBJ1-4,few,TRBD1,CASRYRGGDEKLFF,TGTGCCAGCAGGTACAGGGGAGGAGATGAAAAACTGTTTTTT
TRBV9,TRBJ1-1,NA,TRBD1,CASSPDLIPGQGSQKVTEAFF,TGTGCCAGCAGCCCTGACCTCATTCCGGGACAGGGCTCCCAAAAGGTGACTGAAGCTTTCTTT
TRBV5-1,TRBJ1-6,NA,NA,CASSLSQGRNSPLHF,TGCGCCAGCAGCTTGAGCCAGGGTAGGAACTCACCCCTCCACTTT
TRBV6-5,TRBJ2-2,NA,TRBD2,CASSSLAGVNTGELFF,TGTGCCAGCAGTTCCTTAGCGGGGGTGAACACCGGGGAGCTGTTTTTT
TRBV5-1,TRBJ1-1,NA,NA,CASSLEGTWNTEAFF,TGCGCCAGCAGCTTGGAGGGGACATGGAACACTGAAGCTTTCTTT
TRBV25-1,TRBJ1-4,NA,NA,CASSELSGATNEKLFF,TGTGCCAGCAGTGAATTGTCGGGTGCAACTAATGAAAAACTGTTTTTT
TRBV7-2,TRBJ2-7,few,TRBD1,CASSPQTGLYEQYF,TGTGCCAGCAGCCCCCAGACAGGGTTGTACGAGCAGTACTTC
TRBV11-2,TRBJ2-5,NA,TRBD2,CASSLSSGASETQYF,TGTGCCAGCAGCTTGAGTAGCGGGGCGTCGGAGACCCAGTACTTC
TRBV5-1,TRBJ1-3,NA,TRBD1,CASSEGGPQGNTIYF,TGCGCCAGCAGCGAAGGGGGCCCGCAAGGAAACACCATATATTTT
TRBV6-1,TRBJ2-2,NA,NA,CASSEAGKNTGELFF,TGTGCCAGCAGTGAGGCTGGCAAGAACACCGGGGAGCTGTTTTTT
TRBV7-8,TRBJ1-2,NA,TRBD1,CASSLGTGSRNYGYTF,TGTGCCAGCAGCTTAGGGACAGGGAGCCGTAACTATGGCTACACCTTC
TRBV27,TRBJ1-1,NA,NA,CASSLWGRDTEAFF,TGTGCCAGCAGTTTATGGGGGCGGGACACTGAAGCTTTCTTT
TRBV11-2,TRBJ1-4,NA,TRBD1,CASRPGTGFEKLFF,TGTGCCAGCAGACCCGGGACAGGGTTTGAAAAACTGTTTTTT
TRBV30,TRBJ1-6,NA,NA,CAWIGTPGSPLHF,TGTGCCTGGATCGGGACTCCTGGATCACCCCTCCACTTT
TRBV5-6,TRBJ2-1,NA,TRBD2,CASSSSGGGNEQFF,TGTGCCAGCAGCTCCAGTGGGGGGGGCAATGAGCAGTTCTTC
TRBV4-1,TRBJ2-5,NA,TRBD2,CASSQGTSGGMKTQYF,TGCGCCAGCAGCCAAGGGACTAGCGGGGGGATGAAGACCCAGTACTTC
TRBV10-3,TRBJ1-1,NA,TRBD1,CAISTGQSNTEAFF,TGTGCCATCAGCACGGGACAGTCAAACACTGAAGCTTTCTTT
TRBV5-4,TRBJ1-2,NA,NA,CASSILGLASGYTF,TGTGCCAGCAGCATTTTGGGGCTGGCAAGCGGCTACACCTTC
TRBV6-4,TRBJ2-5,NA,TRBD2,CASSLGLAGKTQYF,TGTGCCAGCAGTCTAGGACTAGCGGGGAAGACCCAGTACTTC
TRBV30,TRBJ1-2,once,NA,CAWSPGLNYGYTF,TGTGCCTGGAGTCCGGGTTTAAACTATGGCTACACCTTC
TRBV18,TRBJ1-4,NA,TRBD1,CASSQGQRGEKLFF,TGTGCCAGCTCACAGGGACAGCGTGGGGAAAAACTGTTTTTT
TRBV9,TRBJ1-6,once,NA,CASSPQRDIGNNSPLHF,TGTGCCAGCAGCCCCCAGAGGGACATCGGGAATAATTCACCCCTCCACTTT